The entry below gives a single T cell receptor (beta chain) sequence along with its context. Sequenced by immunoSEQ multiplex PCR; TCRdb stores in-frame clones only, minus some. The sample includes 42,000 or so clones, 90% of them seen just once. This specimen belongs to a study of T cell changes during pregnancy in multiple sclerosis. CDR1 is MNHEY and CDR2 is SMNVEV in the germline V gene (reference sequence). V shed 1 base and J shed 1 base, with 8 bases lying between them. The CDR3 is 14 residues long. The sample was CD8+ T cells from peripheral blood mononuclear cells, taken in the first trimester of pregnancy. The receptor was derived from a female donor with multiple sclerosis, enrolled in a pregnancy study. V and J are TRBV27 and TRBJ2-7; D not certain. The CDR3 here is CASSLYAESYEQYF. The DNA of the CDR3 is TGTGCCAGCAGTTTATACGCGGAGTCCTACGAGCAGTACTTC.